This TCR beta chain was profiled in a study of CD4 T cells in relation to SARS-CoV-2 and coronaviruses. Of note for this clone: The antigen remains undetermined.

The CDR3 contains 15 residues. Germline trimming cut 6 bases from V and 9 bases from J; bases unmatched to any gene: 11. Germline V CDR1 and CDR2: SGHTA, FQGNSA. General study results and limits: Pre-pandemic and post-infection samples never came from the same donor.

CEF-cultured naive and memory CD4+ T cell DNA got survey-level sequencing. Only in-frame clones appear in the TCRdb table, and some are missing; sequencing was by immunoSEQ multiplex PCR. The sample includes under 45,000 clones, 82% of them seen just once. The sequence was obtained from an adult with COVID-19. This chain connects TRBV7-2 to TRBJ2-3, with 11 bases fitting TRBD2. Source material: naive CD4+ T cells from PBMCs, cultured in vitro. Subset reported: naive CD4+ T cells isolated by negative enrichment. CDR3 sequence: CASRWGGTSGETQYF. CDR3 coding DNA: TGTGCCAGCAGGTGGGGGGGGACTAGCGGTGAAACGCAGTATTTT.